The source of this T cell receptor (beta chain) is a study of shared clonotypes between healthy human individuals. General study findings and limits: Rarefaction indicated that sorted-subset sequencing remained incomplete although depth was large. Clonotype sharing among donors was thought likely to change with sequencing depth.

The authors' processing: Junction-only sequences without quality scores were provided by ImmunoSEQ, so filtering was different. Method: immunoSEQ multiplex PCR; TCRdb's copy keeps in-frame clones and lacks some. The V and J calls and the clone size are those of that table, but D and trimming were determined from the DNA. The data hold about 2.1 million clones, with around 93% observed a single time. This CDR3 contains 14 residues. The ends lost 2 bases at V and 4 bases at J; junction bases unmatched: 4. Germline-derived CDR1 and CDR2 are MNHEY and SMNVEV (reference sequence). CD45RO negativity and positive selection for CCR7 defined naive CD8 cells, a population that excluded terminally differentiated effector memory CD45RA+ cells. In regard to this clone: Its antigen remains unknown.

Sequencing used naive CD8+ T cells from PBMCs. This sequence joins TRBV27 and TRBJ2-5, with 7 positions matching TRBD2. The sequence derives from a man between 18 and 35 years old in good health. Some clones in this sample may be carry-over from other donors' samples. The CDR3 sequence is CASSLAGARETQYF. The CDR3 DNA sequence: TGTGCCAGCAGTTTAGCGGGAGCGAGAGAGACCCAGTACTTC.